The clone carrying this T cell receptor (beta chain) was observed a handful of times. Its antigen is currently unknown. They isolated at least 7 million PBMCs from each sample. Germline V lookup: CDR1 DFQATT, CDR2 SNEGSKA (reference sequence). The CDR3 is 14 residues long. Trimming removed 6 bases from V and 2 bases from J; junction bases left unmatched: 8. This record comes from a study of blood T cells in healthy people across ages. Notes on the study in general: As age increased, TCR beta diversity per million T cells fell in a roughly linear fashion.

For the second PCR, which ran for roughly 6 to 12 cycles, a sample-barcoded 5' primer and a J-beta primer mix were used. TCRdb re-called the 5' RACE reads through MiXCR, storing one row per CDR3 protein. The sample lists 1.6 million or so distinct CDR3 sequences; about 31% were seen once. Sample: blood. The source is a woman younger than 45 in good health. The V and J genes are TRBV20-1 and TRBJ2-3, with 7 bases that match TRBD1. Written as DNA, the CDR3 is TGCAGTGCCAACAGACAGGGTGTCACAGATACGCAGTATTTT. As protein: CSANRQGVTDTQYF.